The T cell receptor (beta chain) under discussion was sequenced for a study of preoperative IRX-2 immunotherapy in early breast cancer. Treatment of the sample: preoperative locoregional IRX-2 cytokine immunotherapy. This phase Ib study tested locoregional IRX-2 cytokine immunotherapy given before surgery. TCRdb's table, derived via immunoSEQ multiplex PCR, lists solely in-frame clones and lacks some. The sample consists of roughly 93,000 clones, 86% of them appearing once. This CDR3 region has 12 residues. In germline, CDR1 is GTSNPN, CDR2 SVGIG (reference sequence). V was clipped by 1 base and J by 5 bases, with 8 bases between them.

The clonotype originates from a human donor with breast cancer. The sample consisted of tumor tissue, taken after IRX-2 immunotherapy. The chain uses TRBV30 and TRBJ1-1; tentatively, D is TRBD1 (6 bases). CDR3 loop: CAWSARGTEAFF. DNA of the CDR3: TGTGCCTGGAGTGCCAGGGGTACTGAAGCTTTCTTT.